This passage covers 28 T cell receptor beta chains from one sample sequenced in a study of blood T cell repertoires in COVID-19. Measured with immunoSEQ multiplex PCR; TCRdb has only the in-frame clones, and not every one. The table records hundreds of thousands of clones, 80% to 90% of them present only once. Material: PBMCs or T cells enriched from blood (not recorded which). These TCRs come from a man under 40 who had recovered from COVID-19.

The V and J genes are TRBV19 and TRBJ2-3, with TRBD2 as a possible D gene (7 bases). The germline V gene encodes CDR1 LNHDA and CDR2 SQIVND (reference sequence). CDR3 length: 15 amino acids. The V and J ends lost 3 bases and 5 bases respectively, with 15 bases between them. The CDR3 sequence is CASSMSGTIRDTQYF. CDR3 DNA: TGTGCCAGTAGTATGAGCGGGACAATACGAGATACGCAGTATTTT.

This chain links TRBV9 with TRBJ2-3; D perhaps matches TRBD2 (6 bases). The V end was cut by 1 base, the J end by 0 bases, with 12 bases between. CDR1 and CDR2 (germline): SGDLS, YYNGEE. The CDR3 length is 16 residues. Here the CDR3 DNA reads TGTGCCAGCAGCGTATCGGGAGCGCCAAGCACAGATACGCAGTATTTT. This sequence encodes CASSVSGAPSTDTQYF.

The genes are TRBV5-4 and TRBJ2-7; possibly TRBD2 for D (6 bases). Germline assignment: CDR1 SGHNT and CDR2 YYREEE (reference sequence). The CDR3 has 14 amino acids. Trimming took 3 bases from V and 2 from J, leaving 12 bases between them. CDR3 DNA sequence: TGTGCCAGCAGCTCCGTCGGGAGTACCTACGAGCAGTACTTC. Its protein is CASSSVGSTYEQYF.

The chain links TRBV11-2 to TRBJ1-4; the match to TRBD1 covers 10 bases. V gave up 5 bases and J gave up 6 bases; unmatched junction bases: 12. The CDR3 extends over 17 amino acids. The germline gives CDR1 SGHAT, CDR2 FQNNGV. The CDR3 loop reads CASSQDRGARNHEKLFF. The CDR3 DNA reads as TGTGCCAGCAGCCAGGACAGGGGGGCCAGGAATCATGAAAAACTGTTTTTT. The whole variable domain, filled in from reference TRBV11-2 and TRBJ1-4, reads EAGVAQSPRYKIIEKRQSVAFWCNPISGHATLYWYQQILGQGPKLLIQFQNNGVVDDSQLPKDRFSAERLKGVDSTLKIQPAKLEDSAVYLCASSQDRGARNHEKLFFGSGTQLSVL.

This clone has only one observation. This sample also contains other DNA sequences that code for the same CDR3. V usage is TRBV18 and J usage is TRBJ2-3; 9 bases agree with TRBD2. CDR3 length: 15 amino acids. The ends lost 6 bases at V and 0 bases at J; junction bases unmatched: 4. Germline assignment: CDR1 KGHSH and CDR2 LQKENI. CDR3 DNA sequence: TGTGCCAGCTCGCCTACTAGCGGGAGCACAGATACGCAGTATTTT. The encoded protein is CASSPTSGSTDTQYF.

This clone has at least ten counts. Other DNA variants within this sample encode the same CDR3. The V gene is TRBV6-5, the J gene TRBJ1-1; weak D call: TRBD1 (5 bases). CDR1 MNHEY and CDR2 SVGAGI come from the germline V gene. The V and J ends lost 6 bases and 3 bases respectively, with 11 bases between them. This CDR3 comprises 13 residues. The CDR3 DNA reads as TGTGCCAGCAGAATCCAGGGTGACACTGAAGCTTTCTTT. Encoded protein: CASRIQGDTEAFF.

The chain carries TRBV28 and TRBJ1-1; D is ambiguous. The V gene lost 3 bases and the J gene lost 2 bases, with 10 bases spanning the gap. The CDR3 has 14 residues. Germline CDR1 is MDHEN and CDR2 is SYDVKM. CDR3 sequence reads: CASSFVHQNTEAFF. The CDR3 region has the DNA TGTGCCAGCAGTTTCGTACACCAAAACACTGAAGCTTTCTTT.

The CDR3 loop is CASRGVAGLGNTGELFF. For the CDR3, the DNA is TGTGCCAGCAGGGGAGTAGCGGGCTTGGGGAACACCGGGGAGCTGTTTTTT. The chain joins TRBV2 to TRBJ2-2, with 7 bases identical to TRBD2. CDR1 SNHLY and CDR2 FYNNEI come from the germline V gene. V trimming: 6 bases; J trimming: 1 base; junction bases outside the gene matches: 11. The CDR3 is 17 residues long.

A remark on this clone: Compared with germline, one end of the junction differs, possibly owing to a read error. The rearrangement joins TRBV12-3 or TRBV12-4 to TRBJ2-7, with D maybe TRBD2 (6 bases). This CDR3 comprises 13 residues. The chain's CDR3 is CASSTRAGPIPNF. The CDR3 DNA follows: TGTGCCAGCAGTACCCGAGCGGGTCCGATCCCGAACTTC.

There are a few counts of this clone. The V call is TRBV30, the J call TRBJ1-2; D is possibly TRBD1 (6 bases). The V gene's germline CDR1 is GTSNPN and CDR2 SVGIG (reference sequence). Between the trimmed V and J ends, which lost 3 bases and 8 bases, there was a span of 16 bases. This CDR3 contains 13 residues. The CDR3 region is CAWSLNRADGYTF. In DNA, the CDR3 is TGTGCCTGGAGCCTTAACAGGGCCGACGGCTACACCTTC.

The genes are TRBV5-1 and TRBJ2-1; tentative D call: TRBD1 (6 bases). This CDR3 is built from 14 residues. The V end was cut by 3 bases, the J end by 6 bases, with 13 bases between. Germline V gene lookup returns CDR1 SGHRS and CDR2 YFSETQ. DNA of the CDR3: TGCGCCAGCAGCTCGGGTACAGGGATCAATGAGCAGTTCTTC. Amino acid sequence: CASSSGTGINEQFF.

J is TRBJ1-5 and V is TRBV28; maybe TRBD1 (5 bases). V lost 9 bases and J 2 bases, leaving 14 bases between the germline ends. Germline V gene lookup returns CDR1 MDHEN and CDR2 SYDVKM. The CDR3 covers 14 residues. CDR3 DNA sequence: TGTGCCAGTACGTGGGGGGAAGGCAATCAGCCCCAGCATTTT. Translated, it gives CASTWGEGNQPQHF.

J is TRBJ2-7 and V is TRBV28; perhaps TRBD2 as D (6 bases). CDR1 and CDR2 (germline): MDHEN, SYDVKM. This CDR3 comprises 13 residues. V lost 7 bases to trimming and J lost 3 bases, with 13 bases between them. CDR3 sequence: CASTVNGGYEQYF. As DNA, the CDR3 is TGTGCCAGCACCGTAAACGGGGGCTACGAGCAGTACTTC.

This rearrangement joins TRBV2 to TRBJ2-5; TRBD1 aligns across 7 bases. Germline lookup yields CDR1 SNHLY and CDR2 FYNNEI. J gave up 5 bases and V 7 bases, and 22 bases lay outside the gene matches. The length of the CDR3 is 18 residues. The chain's CDR3 is CASTRQPGTGDFPETQYF. As DNA, the CDR3 is TGTGCCAGCACTAGACAGCCCGGTACAGGGGATTTTCCTGAGACCCAGTACTTC.

This chain connects TRBV28 to TRBJ2-7; 10 bases are shared with TRBD2. J lost 5 bases, V lost 1 base, and 8 bases had no gene match. Germline V lookup: CDR1 MDHEN, CDR2 SYDVKM. The CDR3 has 16 residues. The CDR3 sequence: CASSLFSAGGHHEQYF. CDR3 coding DNA: TGTGCCAGCAGTTTATTCTCAGCGGGAGGGCACCACGAGCAGTACTTC.

The chain combines TRBV19 with TRBJ2-2; D is perhaps TRBD1 (10 bases). The CDR3 length is 22 residues. CDR1 is LNHDA and CDR2 is SQIVND in the germline V gene (reference sequence). V shed 4 bases and J shed 0 bases, with 30 bases lying between them. CDR3 nucleotide sequence: TGTGCCAGTAGTAGAGGGGGACAGGGGATTTGGCGGGAGGGCCCGAACACCGGGGAGCTGTTTTTT. Translating it yields CASSRGGQGIWREGPNTGELFF.

The rearrangement uses TRBV15 and TRBJ2-1, with TRBD2 matching 10 bases. V shed 1 base and J 0 bases; nucleotides not matched to a gene: 0. Germline loops: CDR1 LNHNV, CDR2 YYDKDF (reference sequence). This CDR3 has 16 amino acids. CDR3 in amino acids: CATSRGLAGSYNEQFF. As DNA, the CDR3 is TGTGCCACCAGCAGAGGACTAGCGGGCTCCTACAATGAGCAGTTCTTC. Full variable domain (rest looked up from reference TRBV15 and TRBJ2-1): DAMVIQNPRYQVTQFGKPVTLSCSQTLNHNVMYWYQQKSSQAPKLLFHYYDKDFNNEADTPDNFQSRRPNTSFCFLDIRSPGLGDTAMYLCATSRGLAGSYNEQFFGPGTRLTVL.

The V gene is TRBV3-1 (or the pseudogene TRBV3-2), the J gene TRBJ1-5; TRBD1 is a possible D gene (5 bases). This CDR3 contains 14 residues. From germline, CDR1 is LGHDT and CDR2 YNNKEL (reference sequence). The V end was cut by 1 base, the J end by 6 bases, with 10 bases between. CDR3: CASSQVGASQPQHF. DNA for the CDR3: TGTGCCAGCAGCCAAGTTGGGGCTAGTCAGCCCCAGCATTTT.

The gene calls are TRBV6-1 and TRBJ2-7; D is perhaps TRBD1 (5 bases). Between the trimmed V and J ends, which lost 0 bases and 4 bases, there was a span of 16 bases. The length of the CDR3 is 16 residues. Germline lookup yields CDR1 MNHNS and CDR2 SASEGT. DNA of the CDR3: TGTGCCAGCAGTGAAGCGATCAGGGAAGCCTCTTACGAGCAGTACTTC. Translating it yields CASSEAIREASYEQYF.

This clone has just one count. The rearrangement uses TRBV6-2 or TRBV6-3 and TRBJ2-3, with 12 positions matching TRBD2. The length of the CDR3 is 17 residues. Germline CDR1 MNHEY, CDR2 SVGEGT. V shed 0 bases and J 5 bases; nucleotides not matched to a gene: 6. The DNA of the CDR3 is TGTGCCAGCAGTTACTCCGTAACACTAGCGGGAGGAGATACGCAGTATTTT. Residues: CASSYSVTLAGGDTQYF.

The chain carries TRBV28 and TRBJ2-7; possibly TRBD1 for D (5 bases). V lost 2 bases, J lost 6 bases, and 14 bases lay in between. This CDR3 contains 14 residues. The germline gives CDR1 MDHEN, CDR2 SYDVKM. CDR3 residues: CASSLTSGAREQYF. In DNA, the CDR3 is TGTGCCAGCAGTTTAACTTCTGGGGCGCGCGAGCAGTACTTC.

The rearrangement links TRBV5-4 to TRBJ2-7; 8 bases are shared with TRBD2. V dropped 1 base and J dropped 2; count of bases not matched to a gene: 2. CDR1 is SGHNT and CDR2 is YYREEE in the germline V gene (reference sequence). The CDR3 length is 14 residues. DNA of the CDR3: TGTGCCAGCAGCTTGAGCGGGAGAACCTACGAGCAGTACTTC. This sequence encodes CASSLSGRTYEQYF.

To note about this clone: A junction end diverges from the germline sequence, so it may reflect a read error. The chain has TRBV30 and TRBJ2-3; TRBD1 might be the D (5 bases). Germline V gene lookup returns CDR1 GTSNPN and CDR2 SVGIG (reference sequence). The CDR3 spans 12 residues. In DNA, the CDR3 is TGTGCCTGGAGTCCGACAGTTGATAGGCAGTATTTT. As protein: CAWSPTVDRQYF. Combining the CDR3 with reference TRBV30 and TRBJ2-3 gives the whole variable domain SQTIHQWPATLVQPVGSPLSLECTVEGTSNPNLYWYRQAAGRGLQLLFYSVGIGQISSEVPQNLSASRPQDRQFILSSKKLLLSDSGFYLCAWSPTVDRQYFGPGTRLTVL.

The chain couples TRBV5-4 to TRBJ2-1, with D maybe TRBD2 (6 bases). V dropped 4 bases and J dropped 1 base, with 6 bases sitting between them. The CDR3 totals 13 residues. Germline CDR1 and CDR2: SGHNT and YYREEE (reference sequence). The chain's CDR3 is CASSGGSYNEQFF. CDR3 coding DNA: TGTGCCAGCAGCGGGGGGTCCTACAATGAGCAGTTCTTC.

This sequence joins TRBV7-9 and TRBJ2-1, with D tentatively TRBD2 (6 bases). The CDR3 totals 15 residues. V was trimmed by 7 bases and J by 2 bases, leaving 15 bases between them. CDR1 is SEHNR and CDR2 is FQNEAQ in the germline V gene (reference sequence). The CDR3 bases are TGTGCCAGCACCACACTAGCAGGCGCCTACAATGAGCAGTTCTTC. This sequence encodes CASTTLAGAYNEQFF.

The chain has TRBV7-2 and TRBJ2-1; D is possibly TRBD2 (6 bases). Germline loops: CDR1 SGHTA, CDR2 FQGNSA. The CDR3 is 15 amino acids. V lost 4 bases and J lost 7, with 17 bases in between. CDR3 region: CASSSRSGDLNEQFF. The CDR3 DNA follows: TGTGCCAGCAGCTCCCGTAGCGGAGACCTGAATGAGCAGTTCTTC.

The chain carries TRBV19 and TRBJ1-4; D not certain. Germline V CDR1 and CDR2: LNHDA, SQIVND (reference sequence). Deletions cut 3 bases from V and 1 base from J, with 9 bases between. The CDR3 has 15 amino acids. The CDR3 loop reads CASSMFGRTNEKLFF. The CDR3 DNA is TGTGCCAGTAGTATGTTTGGGAGAACTAATGAAAAACTGTTTTTT.

This clone was detected only once. The genes are TRBV7-2 and TRBJ2-2; D remains ambiguous. The ends were cut back, 1 base at V and 0 bases at J, with 6 bases in the middle. The CDR3 consists of 15 residues. The V gene's germline CDR1 is SGHTA and CDR2 FQGNSA. Here the CDR3 DNA reads TGTGCCAGCAGCTTAGGCAGTACGAACACCGGGGAGCTGTTTTTT. It codes for CASSLGSTNTGELFF.